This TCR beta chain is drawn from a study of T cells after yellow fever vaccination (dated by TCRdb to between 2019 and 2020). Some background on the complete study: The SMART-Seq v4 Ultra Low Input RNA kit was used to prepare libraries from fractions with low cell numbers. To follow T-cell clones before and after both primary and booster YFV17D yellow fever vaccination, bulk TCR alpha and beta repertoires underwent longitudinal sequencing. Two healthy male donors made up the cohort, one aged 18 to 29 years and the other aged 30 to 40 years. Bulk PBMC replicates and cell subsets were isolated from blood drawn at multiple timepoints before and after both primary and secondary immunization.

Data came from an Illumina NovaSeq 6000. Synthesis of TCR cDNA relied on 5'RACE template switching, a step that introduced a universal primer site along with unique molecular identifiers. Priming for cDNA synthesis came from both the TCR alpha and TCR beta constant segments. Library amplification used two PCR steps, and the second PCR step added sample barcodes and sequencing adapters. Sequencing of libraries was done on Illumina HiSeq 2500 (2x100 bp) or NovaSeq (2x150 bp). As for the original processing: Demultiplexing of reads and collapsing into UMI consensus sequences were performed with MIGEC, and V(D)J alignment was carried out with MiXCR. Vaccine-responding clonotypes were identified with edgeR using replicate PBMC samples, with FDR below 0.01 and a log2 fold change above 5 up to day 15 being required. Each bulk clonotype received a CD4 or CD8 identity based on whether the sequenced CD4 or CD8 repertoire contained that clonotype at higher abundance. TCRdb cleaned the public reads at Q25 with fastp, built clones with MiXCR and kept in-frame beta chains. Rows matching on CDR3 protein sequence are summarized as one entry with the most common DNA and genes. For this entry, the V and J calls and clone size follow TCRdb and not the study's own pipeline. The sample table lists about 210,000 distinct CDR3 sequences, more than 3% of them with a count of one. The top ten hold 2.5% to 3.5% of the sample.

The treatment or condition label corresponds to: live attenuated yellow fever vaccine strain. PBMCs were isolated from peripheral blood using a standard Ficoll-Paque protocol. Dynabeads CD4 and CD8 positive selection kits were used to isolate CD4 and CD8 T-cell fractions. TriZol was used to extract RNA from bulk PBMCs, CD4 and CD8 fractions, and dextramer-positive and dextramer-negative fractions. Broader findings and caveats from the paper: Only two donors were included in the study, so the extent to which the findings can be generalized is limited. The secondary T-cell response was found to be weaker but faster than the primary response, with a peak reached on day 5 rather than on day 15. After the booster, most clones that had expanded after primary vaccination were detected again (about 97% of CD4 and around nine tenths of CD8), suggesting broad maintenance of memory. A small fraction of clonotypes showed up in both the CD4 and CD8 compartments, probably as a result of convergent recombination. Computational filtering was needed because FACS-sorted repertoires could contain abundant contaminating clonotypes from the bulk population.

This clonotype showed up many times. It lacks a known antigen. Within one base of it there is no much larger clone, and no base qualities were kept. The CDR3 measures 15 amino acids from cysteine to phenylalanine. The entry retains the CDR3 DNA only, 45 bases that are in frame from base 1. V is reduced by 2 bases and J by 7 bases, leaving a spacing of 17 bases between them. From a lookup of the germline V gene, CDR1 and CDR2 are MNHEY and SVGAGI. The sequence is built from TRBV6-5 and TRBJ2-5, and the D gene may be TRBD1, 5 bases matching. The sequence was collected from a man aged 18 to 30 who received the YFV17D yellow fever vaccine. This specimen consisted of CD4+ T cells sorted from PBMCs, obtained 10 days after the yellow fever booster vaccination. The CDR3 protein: CASSYIPQGRGTQYF. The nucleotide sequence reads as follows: TGTGCCAGCAGTTACATTCCCCAGGGAAGAGGGACCCAGTACTTC.